The clone carrying this T cell receptor (beta chain) turned up a few times. What it binds is not known. These data are taken from a study of T cell repertoires in cytomegalovirus infection. TCRdb reprocessed the reads via MiXCR and lists one record per CDR3 protein. Found here are about 770,000 distinct CDR3 sequences, 29% of them singletons; the top ten hold about an eighth. The CDR3 contains 14 residues. Germline loops: CDR1 SGHNT, CDR2 YYREEE (reference sequence). The trim removed 2 bases at V and 2 bases at J, leaving 4 bases unmatched. Material: cultured CD8+ T cells from PBMCs, obtained from culture after CMV antigen stimulation. V and J are TRBV5-4 and TRBJ2-7; TRBD2 matches 7 bases. This clonotype originated in a human donor in good health (CMV status not recorded). Some clones in this sample may be carry-over from other donors' samples. The CDR3 DNA is TGTGCCAGCAGCTTTGCGGGGGAGCCCTACGAGCAGTACTTC. Translation: CASSFAGEPYEQYF.